This T cell receptor (beta chain) emerged from a study of CD8 T cells in ankylosing spondylitis. Each CDR3 protein is one row after TCRdb ran MiXCR on the 5' RACE reads. The table lists under 850,000 distinct CDR3 sequences, under 20% of them singletons. This clonotype came up many times. No antigen is known for it. There are 14 residues in the CDR3. V gave up 10 bases and J gave up 4 bases, with 19 bases separating them. Study-wide findings and caveats: Within ankylosing spondylitis blood, a TCR beta motif made up of seven to nine highly homologous variants appeared to be characteristic. Reactive arthritis synovial fluid and blood were previously reported to contain some motif variants. Enrichment of disease-linked clones was reportedly significant in matched ankylosing spondylitis synovial fluid.

Specimen: blood, either unsorted or a sorted T cell fraction (not recorded which). The chain uses TRBV12-3 or TRBV12-4 and TRBJ1-2; D uncertain. The clonotype comes from a male donor with ankylosing spondylitis. Written as DNA, the CDR3 is TGTGCCACCACACCACAAGGTGTGAGCTATGGCTACACCTTC. This codes for CATTPQGVSYGYTF.